The 15 T cell receptor beta chains in this list originate from one sample, sequenced in a study of T cell clusters in autoimmune cytopenias. TRB amplification used roughly 250 ng of peripheral blood genomic DNA. Multiplex touch-down PCR amplified TRB using TRB-A and TRB-B pools in one tube. From the multiplex PCR reads, TCRdb lists one entry per CDR3 protein and no DNA. The repertoire table contains 1,500 to 2,000 distinct CDR3 sequences. What was sequenced was peripheral blood. These receptors were collected from a human donor with an autoimmune cytopenia or autoimmune hepatitis (not recorded which).

This clonotype shows up as medium-sized by frequency. CDR3 sequence reads: CASSRSPPNGYTF. This sequence joins TRBV5-6 and TRBJ1-2. The length of the CDR3 is 13 residues. CDR1 is SGHDT and CDR2 is YYEEEE in the germline V gene.

This clonotype is identified as medium-sized from frequency. The chain combines TRBV12-3 or TRBV12-4 with TRBJ2-3; without DNA, the TCRdb call of TRBD1 cannot be checked. CDR3 length: 15 residues. Here the CDR3 reads CASSLAGGGTDTQYF.

The V gene is TRBV5-1, the J gene TRBJ2-5; TCRdb proposes TRBD1, but this gene call is untestable without DNA. The CDR3 loop spans 14 amino acids. CDR1 is SGHRS and CDR2 is YFSETQ in the germline V gene. The CDR3 here is CASSSTGNEETQYF.

Frequency places this clonotype as medium-sized. The V and J genes are TRBV19 and TRBJ1-2; the D call from TCRdb, TRBD1, cannot be confirmed without DNA. From germline, CDR1 is LNHDA and CDR2 SQIVND (reference sequence). CDR3 length equals 15 residues. The CDR3 here is CASSIPWDRDNGYTF.

This clonotype counts as medium-sized by frequency. V and J are TRBV6-1 and TRBJ1-2; the TCRdb D gene call, TRBD1, has no DNA to confirm it. Germline CDR1 is MNHNS and CDR2 is SASEGT. This CDR3 comprises 16 residues. The CDR3 region is CASRGGTGDVNYGYTF.

Measured by frequency, this clonotype is medium-sized (0.01 to 0.1%). This chain links TRBV6-5 with TRBJ2-1. Germline values: CDR1 MNHEY, CDR2 SVGAGI. The length of the CDR3 is 12 residues. CDR3: CASRGSLDEQFF.

The chain carries TRBV24-1 and TRBJ1-1; there is no DNA to check the TCRdb D call of TRBD1. The CDR3 runs to 15 residues. Germline lookup yields CDR1 KGHDR and CDR2 SFDVKD. CDR3 amino acids: CATSDSARGGSEAFF.

The chain joins TRBV11-2 to TRBJ2-1. From germline, CDR1 is SGHAT and CDR2 FQNNGV. The CDR3 extends over 14 amino acids. The CDR3 sequence: CASSRSASYNEQFF.

This chain connects TRBV20-1 to TRBJ2-3. The CDR3 sequence is 15 residues long. From germline, CDR1 is DFQATT and CDR2 SNEGSKA (reference sequence). The CDR3 here is CSASHLVGGTDTQYF.

In terms of frequency, this clonotype is medium-sized (0.01 to 0.1%). The genes are TRBV30 and TRBJ1-5. Germline V lookup: CDR1 GTSNPN, CDR2 SVGIG (reference sequence). The CDR3 runs to 16 residues. CDR3 sequence reads: CAWSGQGALTGQPQHF.

V usage is TRBV5-1 and J usage is TRBJ2-2; TCRdb indicates TRBD1, and absent DNA this call remains unverified. The germline V gene has CDR1 SGHRS and CDR2 YFSETQ. This CDR3 spans 14 amino acids. The chain's CDR3 is CASSQDWGDGELFF.

The chain carries TRBV28 and TRBJ1-4. The CDR3 is made up of 14 amino acids. Germline V gene lookup returns CDR1 MDHEN and CDR2 SYDVKM. This CDR3 is CASMSAATNEKLFF.

By frequency, this clonotype is medium-sized. CDR3: CATSRDPPLGAGSYNSPLHF. The chain couples TRBV15 to TRBJ1-6; TCRdb's D gene call, TRBD1, goes unchecked for lack of DNA. Germline V gene data show CDR1 as LNHNV and CDR2 as YYDKDF (reference sequence). This CDR3 is built from 20 residues.

This clonotype is identified as medium-sized from frequency. The chain carries TRBV6-6 and TRBJ1-6; TCRdb picks TRBD1, but there is no DNA to check that call. CDR1 and CDR2 from the germline V gene are MNHNY and SVGAGI (reference sequence). This CDR3 spans 15 amino acids. This CDR3 reads CASSNLDREGSPLHF.

V and J are TRBV11-2 and TRBJ2-7; as DNA is missing, the TRBD1 call by TCRdb cannot be tested. Germline V gene sequence: CDR1 SGHAT, CDR2 FQNNGV. This CDR3 contains 15 residues. CDR3: CASRENRGVGHEQYF.